This T cell receptor beta chain was sequenced in a study of identifying expanded T cells in peripheral blood. General study points: Differentially abundant clones: roughly 1.2 between replicates, 16.4 at around 14 days, less than 20 at four.

The protocol was immunoSEQ multiplex PCR, while the TCRdb copy is restricted to in-frame clones and leaves out a portion. In the table there are approximately 90,000 clones, around 85% of which are singletons. Details on this clone: What it binds is unknown.

The CDR3 is made up of 15 amino acids. V was shortened by 4 bases and J by 6 bases, with 13 bases between the two germline ends. Germline CDR1 is MNHEY and CDR2 is SVGAGI. The chain links TRBV6-5 to TRBJ1-6; weak D call: TRBD1 (6 bases). Sequenced: blood. The clonotype was recovered from a person aged 18 to 69 in good health. CDR3 sequence reads: CASSFGQPTNSPLHF. CDR3 bases: TGTGCCAGCAGTTTTGGACAGCCTACTAATTCACCCCTCCACTTT.